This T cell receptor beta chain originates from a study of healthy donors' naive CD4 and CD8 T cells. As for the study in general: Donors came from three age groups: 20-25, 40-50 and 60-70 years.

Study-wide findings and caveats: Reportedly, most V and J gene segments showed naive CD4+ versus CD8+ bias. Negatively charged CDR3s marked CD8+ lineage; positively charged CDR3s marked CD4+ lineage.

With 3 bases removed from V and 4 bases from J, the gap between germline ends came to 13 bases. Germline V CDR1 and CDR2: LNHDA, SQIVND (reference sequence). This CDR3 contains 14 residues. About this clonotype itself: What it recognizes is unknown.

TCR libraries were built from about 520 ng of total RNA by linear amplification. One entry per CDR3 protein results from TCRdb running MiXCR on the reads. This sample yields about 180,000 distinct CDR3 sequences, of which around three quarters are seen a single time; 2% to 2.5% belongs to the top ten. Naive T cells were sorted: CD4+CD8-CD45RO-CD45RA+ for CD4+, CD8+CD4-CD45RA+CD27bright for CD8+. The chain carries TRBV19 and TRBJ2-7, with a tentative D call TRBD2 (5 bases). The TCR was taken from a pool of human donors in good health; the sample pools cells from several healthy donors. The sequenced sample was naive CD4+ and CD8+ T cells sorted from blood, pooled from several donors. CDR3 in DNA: TGTGCCAGTAGTATGAGCGGAGGTGTTTACGAGCAGTACTTC. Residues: CASSMSGGVYEQYF. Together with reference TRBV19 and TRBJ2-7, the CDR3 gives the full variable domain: DGGITQSPKYLFRKEGQNVTLSCEQNLNHDAMYWYRQDPGQGLRLIYYSQIVNDFQKGDIAEGYSVSREKKESFPLTVTSAQKNPTAFYLCASSMSGGVYEQYFGPGTRLTVT.